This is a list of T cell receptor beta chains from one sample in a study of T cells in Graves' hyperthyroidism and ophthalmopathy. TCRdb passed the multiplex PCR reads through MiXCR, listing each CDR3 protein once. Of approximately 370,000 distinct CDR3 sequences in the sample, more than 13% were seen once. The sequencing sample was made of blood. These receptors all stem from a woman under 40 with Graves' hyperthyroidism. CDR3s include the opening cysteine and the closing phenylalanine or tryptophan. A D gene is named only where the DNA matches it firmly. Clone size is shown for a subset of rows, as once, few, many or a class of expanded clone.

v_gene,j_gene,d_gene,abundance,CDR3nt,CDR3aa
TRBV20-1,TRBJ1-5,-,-,TGCAGTGCGCCGGGGGCCCCTTATCAGCCCCAGCATTTT,CSAPGAPYQPQHF
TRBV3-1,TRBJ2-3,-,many,TGTGCCAGCAGCCGGGGGGAGCGGAGCACAGATACGCAGTATTTT,CASSRGERSTDTQYF
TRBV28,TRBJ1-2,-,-,TGTGCCAGCAGCCTCGTCCCCCGACAGGACCCCTATGGCTACACCTTC,CASSLVPRQDPYGYTF
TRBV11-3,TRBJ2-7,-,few,TGTGCCAGCAGCTTAAGTCGTGGTGGGGAGCAGTACTTC,CASSLSRGGEQYF
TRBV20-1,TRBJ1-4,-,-,TGCAGTGCTAGTTACCCCCCCAAAGGGGAAAAACTGTTTTTT,CSASYPPKGEKLFF
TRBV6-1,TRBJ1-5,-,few,TGTGCCAGCAATCGAGGGGGGCTCAATCAGCCCCAGCATTTT,CASNRGGLNQPQHF
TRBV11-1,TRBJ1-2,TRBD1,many,TGTGCCAGCAGCTTAGCGGACAGGGGTGGCGGCTACACCTTC,CASSLADRGGGYTF
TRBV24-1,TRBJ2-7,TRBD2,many,TGTGCCACCAGTGCCGGTGGAGGGACTAATTTTTACGAGCAGTACTTC,CATSAGGGTNFYEQYF
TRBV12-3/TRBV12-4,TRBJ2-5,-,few,TGTGCCAGCAGTGAGGGGGTGGAGACCCAGTACTTC,CASSEGVETQYF
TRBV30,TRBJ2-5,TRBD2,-,TGTGCCTGGAGGCTTAGCGGGACCTGGGAGGAGACCCAGTACTTC,CAWRLSGTWEETQYF
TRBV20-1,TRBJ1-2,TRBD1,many,TGCAGTGCTAGACAGGGGGACTATGGCTACACCTTC,CSARQGDYGYTF
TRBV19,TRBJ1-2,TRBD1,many,TGTGCCAGTAGCGGACAGGGAACTAACTATGGCTACACCTTC,CASSGQGTNYGYTF
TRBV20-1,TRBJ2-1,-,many,TGCAGTGCTAGGACAGTCGAAGGGGGTTACAATGAGCAGTTCTTC,CSARTVEGGYNEQFF
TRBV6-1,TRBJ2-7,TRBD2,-,TGTGCCAGCAGGCCGACTAGCGCTACCTACGAGCAGTACTTC,CASRPTSATYEQYF
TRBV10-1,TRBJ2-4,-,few,TGCGCCAGCAGGCGGTCTCTTGCCCGCCCAGCCGCGGACATTCAGTACTTC,CASRRSLARPAADIQYF
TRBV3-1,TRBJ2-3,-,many,TGTGCCAGCAGCCAAGCGGGTAAGGGGAGTGCAGATACGCAGTATTTT,CASSQAGKGSADTQYF
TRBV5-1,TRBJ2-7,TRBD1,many,TGCGCCAGCAGCCCCGGGACAGGGGGCCACGAGCAGTACTTC,CASSPGTGGHEQYF
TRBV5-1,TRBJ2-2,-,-,TGCGCCAGCAGGATACAGGGTAGCCGGAACACCGGGGAGCTGTTTTTT,CASRIQGSRNTGELFF
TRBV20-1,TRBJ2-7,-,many,TGCAGTGCTAGAGATCTGGCAGCTTACGAGCAGTACTTC,CSARDLAAYEQYF
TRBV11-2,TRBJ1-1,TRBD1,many,TGTGCCAGCAGCTCCGACAGGGAAAACACTGAAGCTTTCTTT,CASSSDRENTEAFF
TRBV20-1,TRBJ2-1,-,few,TGCAGTGCTAGAGATTACGTAGGGGGGGGTGAGCAGTTCTTC,CSARDYVGGGEQFF
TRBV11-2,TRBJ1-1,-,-,TGTGCCAGCAGCCCTAGAGGCCGAGGGGTGGCTGAAGCTTTCTTT,CASSPRGRGVAEAFF
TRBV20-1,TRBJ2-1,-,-,TGCAGTGCTTTCTGGCCCTCCTACAATGAGCAGTTCTTC,CSAFWPSYNEQFF
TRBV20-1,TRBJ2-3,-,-,TGCAGTGCTAGAGATAGGGTAGTACTAGGGACCTTTGGGACGCAGTATTTT,CSARDRVVLGTFGTQYF
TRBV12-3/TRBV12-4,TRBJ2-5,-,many,TGTGCCAGCAGTCCGAATCTAGCGAATCAAGAGACCCAGTACTTC,CASSPNLANQETQYF